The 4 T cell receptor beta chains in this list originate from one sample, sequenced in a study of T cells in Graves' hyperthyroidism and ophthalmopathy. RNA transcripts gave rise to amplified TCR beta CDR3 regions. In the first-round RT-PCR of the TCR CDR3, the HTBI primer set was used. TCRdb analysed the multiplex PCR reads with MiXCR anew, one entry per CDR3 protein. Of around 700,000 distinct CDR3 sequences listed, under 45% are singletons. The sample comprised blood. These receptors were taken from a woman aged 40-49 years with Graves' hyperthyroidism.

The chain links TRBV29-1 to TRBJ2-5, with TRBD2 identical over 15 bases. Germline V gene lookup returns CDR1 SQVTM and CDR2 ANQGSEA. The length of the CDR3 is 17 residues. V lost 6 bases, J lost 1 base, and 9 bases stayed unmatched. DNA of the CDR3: TGCAGCGTCGACGGACTAGCGGGGGGGAAACTCCAAGAGACCCAGTACTTC. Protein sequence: CSVDGLAGGKLQETQYF.

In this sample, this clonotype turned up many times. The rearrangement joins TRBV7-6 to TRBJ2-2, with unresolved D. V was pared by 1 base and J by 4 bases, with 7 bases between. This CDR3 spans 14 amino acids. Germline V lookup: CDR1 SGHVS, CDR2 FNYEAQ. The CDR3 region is CASSLGAATGELFF. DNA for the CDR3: TGTGCCAGCAGCTTAGGGGCAGCCACCGGGGAGCTGTTTTTT.

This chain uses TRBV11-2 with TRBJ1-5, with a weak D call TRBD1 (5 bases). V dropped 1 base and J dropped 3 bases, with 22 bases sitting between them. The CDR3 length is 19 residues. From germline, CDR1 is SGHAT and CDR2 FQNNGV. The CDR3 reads CASSLVLVSGPQFNQPQHF. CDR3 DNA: TGTGCCAGCAGCTTAGTTTTGGTGTCGGGGCCCCAATTCAATCAGCCCCAGCATTTT.

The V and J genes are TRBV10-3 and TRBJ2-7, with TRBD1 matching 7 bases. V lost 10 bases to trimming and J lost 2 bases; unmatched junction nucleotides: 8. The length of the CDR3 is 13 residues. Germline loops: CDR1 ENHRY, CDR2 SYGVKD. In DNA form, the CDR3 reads TGTGCCAGCGAGGGACAGAATACCTACGAGCAGTACTTC. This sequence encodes CASEGQNTYEQYF.